The present T cell receptor beta chain was sequenced within a study of early T cells in non-severe SARS-CoV-2 infection. Study context: Alpha and beta chains were unpaired, from unsorted whole-blood bulk RNA.

TCRdb called the 5' RACE reads again in MiXCR, with one record for every CDR3 protein. This sample yields some 63,000 distinct CDR3 sequences, of which over 10% are seen a single time; around 5.1% belongs to the top ten. This CDR3 is 13 amino acids long. J lost 3 bases, V lost 5 bases, and 2 bases had no gene match. Per germline, CDR1 SGHRS and CDR2 YFSETQ. Sequenced: whole blood. The TCR comes from an adult who was a healthcare worker with PCR-confirmed SARS-CoV-2 infection or an uninfected control (not recorded which). The chain couples TRBV5-1 to TRBJ2-7, with 10 bases that match TRBD1. The CDR3 DNA is TGCGCCAGCAGGGGGACAGGGGTCTACGAGCAGTACTTC. This translates into CASRGTGVYEQYF.